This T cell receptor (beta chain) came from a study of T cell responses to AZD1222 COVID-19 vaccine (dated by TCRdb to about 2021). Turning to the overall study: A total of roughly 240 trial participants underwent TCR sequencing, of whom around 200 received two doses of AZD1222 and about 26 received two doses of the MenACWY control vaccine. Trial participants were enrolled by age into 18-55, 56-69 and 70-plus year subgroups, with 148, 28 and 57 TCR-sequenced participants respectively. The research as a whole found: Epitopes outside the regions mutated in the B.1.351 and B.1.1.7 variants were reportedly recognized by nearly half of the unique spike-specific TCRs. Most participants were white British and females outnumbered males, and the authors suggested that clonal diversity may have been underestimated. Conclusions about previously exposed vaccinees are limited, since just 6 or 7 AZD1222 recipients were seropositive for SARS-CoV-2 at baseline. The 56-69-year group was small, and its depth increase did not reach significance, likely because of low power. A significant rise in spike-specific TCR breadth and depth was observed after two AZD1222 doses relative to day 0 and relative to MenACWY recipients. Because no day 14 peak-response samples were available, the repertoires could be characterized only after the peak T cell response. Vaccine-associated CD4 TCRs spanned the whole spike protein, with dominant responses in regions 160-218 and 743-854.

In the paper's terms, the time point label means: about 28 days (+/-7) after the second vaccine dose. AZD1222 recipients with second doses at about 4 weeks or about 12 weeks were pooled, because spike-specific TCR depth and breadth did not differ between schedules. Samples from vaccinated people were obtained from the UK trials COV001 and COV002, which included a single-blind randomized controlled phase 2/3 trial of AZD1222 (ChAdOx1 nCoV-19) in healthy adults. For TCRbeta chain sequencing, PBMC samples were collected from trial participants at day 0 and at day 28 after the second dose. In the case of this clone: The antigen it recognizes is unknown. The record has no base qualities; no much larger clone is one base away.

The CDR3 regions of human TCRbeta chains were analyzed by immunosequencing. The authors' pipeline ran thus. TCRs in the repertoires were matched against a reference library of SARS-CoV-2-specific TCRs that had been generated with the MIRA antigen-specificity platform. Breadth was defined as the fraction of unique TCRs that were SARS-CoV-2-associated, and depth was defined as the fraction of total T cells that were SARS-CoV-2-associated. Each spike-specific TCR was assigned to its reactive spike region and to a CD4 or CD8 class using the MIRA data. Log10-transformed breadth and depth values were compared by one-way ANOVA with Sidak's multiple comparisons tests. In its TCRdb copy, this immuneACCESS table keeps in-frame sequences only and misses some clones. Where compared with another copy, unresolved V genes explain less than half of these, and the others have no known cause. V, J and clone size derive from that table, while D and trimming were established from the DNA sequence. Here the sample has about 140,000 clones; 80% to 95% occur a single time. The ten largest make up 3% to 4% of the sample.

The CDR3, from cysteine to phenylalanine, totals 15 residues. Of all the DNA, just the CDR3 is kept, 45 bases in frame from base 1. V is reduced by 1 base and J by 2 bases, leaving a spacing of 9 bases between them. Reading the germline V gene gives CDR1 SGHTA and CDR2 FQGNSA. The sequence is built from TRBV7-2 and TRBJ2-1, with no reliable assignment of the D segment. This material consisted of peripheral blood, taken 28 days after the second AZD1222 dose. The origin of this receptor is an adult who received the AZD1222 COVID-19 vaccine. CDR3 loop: CASSLGGDTYNEQFF. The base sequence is TGTGCCAGCAGCTTAGGTGGGGATACCTACAATGAGCAGTTCTTC.